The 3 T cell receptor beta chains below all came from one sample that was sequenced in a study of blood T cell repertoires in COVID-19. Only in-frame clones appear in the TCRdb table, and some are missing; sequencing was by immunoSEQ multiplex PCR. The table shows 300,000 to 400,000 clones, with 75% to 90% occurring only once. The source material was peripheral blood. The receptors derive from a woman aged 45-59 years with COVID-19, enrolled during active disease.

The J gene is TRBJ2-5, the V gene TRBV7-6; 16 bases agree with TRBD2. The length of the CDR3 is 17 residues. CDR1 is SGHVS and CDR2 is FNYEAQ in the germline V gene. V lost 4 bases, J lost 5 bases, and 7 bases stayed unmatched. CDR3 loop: CASSSGTSGRVHETQYF. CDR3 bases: TGTGCCAGCAGCTCCGGGACTAGCGGGAGGGTTCACGAGACCCAGTACTTC.

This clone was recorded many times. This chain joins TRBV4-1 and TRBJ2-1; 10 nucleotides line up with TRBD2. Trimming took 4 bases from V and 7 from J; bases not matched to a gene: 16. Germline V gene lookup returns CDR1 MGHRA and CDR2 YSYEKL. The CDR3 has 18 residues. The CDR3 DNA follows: TGCGCCAGCAGCCGCCAACTAGCGGGACAAGCTAAAGGGAATGAGCAGTTCTTC. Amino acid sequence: CASSRQLAGQAKGNEQFF.

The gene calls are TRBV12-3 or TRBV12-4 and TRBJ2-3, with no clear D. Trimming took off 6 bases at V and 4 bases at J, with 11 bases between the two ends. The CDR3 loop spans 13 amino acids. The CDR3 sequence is CASRIVSADTQYF. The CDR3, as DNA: TGTGCCAGCAGAATAGTTTCGGCAGATACGCAGTATTTT.